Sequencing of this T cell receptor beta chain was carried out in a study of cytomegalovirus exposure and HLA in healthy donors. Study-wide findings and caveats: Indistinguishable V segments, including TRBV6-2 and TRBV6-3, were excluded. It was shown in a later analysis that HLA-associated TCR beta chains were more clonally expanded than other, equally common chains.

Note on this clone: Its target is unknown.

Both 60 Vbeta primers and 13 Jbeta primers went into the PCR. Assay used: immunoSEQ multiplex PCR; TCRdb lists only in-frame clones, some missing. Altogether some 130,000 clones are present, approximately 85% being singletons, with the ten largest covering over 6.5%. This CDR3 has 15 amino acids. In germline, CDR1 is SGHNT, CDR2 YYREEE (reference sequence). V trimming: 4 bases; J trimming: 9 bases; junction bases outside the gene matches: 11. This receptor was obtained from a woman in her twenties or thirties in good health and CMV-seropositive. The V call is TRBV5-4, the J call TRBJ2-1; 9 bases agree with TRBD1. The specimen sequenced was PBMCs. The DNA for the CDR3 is TGTGCCAGCAGCCTTTCGACAGGGGGTAAGGGTGAGCAGTTCTTC. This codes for CASSLSTGGKGEQFF.